This T cell receptor (beta chain) is from a study of shared clonotypes between healthy human individuals. Study-level results: Donor clonotype sharing was expected to depend on sequencing depth. Large depth notwithstanding, sorted-subset sequencing proved incomplete by rarefaction.

Terminally differentiated effector memory CD45RA+ cells were excluded by CCR7 positive selection of CD45RO-negative cells. The V and J ends lost 0 bases and 3 bases, in that order; junction bases with no gene match: 5. CDR1 and CDR2 from the germline V gene are SEHNR and FQNEAQ (reference sequence). The CDR3 loop spans 15 amino acids. Deep-level settings were used for running the assay. Produced via immunoSEQ multiplex PCR; TCRdb's table is partial and in-frame only. The table records millions of clones, roughly 91% of them present only once. This clone was observed a single time. The antigen is undetermined.

The specimen sequenced was naive CD8+ T cells from PBMCs. This TCR derives from a man aged 18 to 30 in good health. Some clones in this sample may be carry-over from other donors' samples. The chain couples TRBV7-9 to TRBJ2-7; 7 positions match TRBD2. This CDR3 is CASSLAGRPIYEQYF. In DNA, the CDR3 is TGTGCCAGCAGCTTAGCCGGGAGGCCTATCTACGAGCAGTACTTC.